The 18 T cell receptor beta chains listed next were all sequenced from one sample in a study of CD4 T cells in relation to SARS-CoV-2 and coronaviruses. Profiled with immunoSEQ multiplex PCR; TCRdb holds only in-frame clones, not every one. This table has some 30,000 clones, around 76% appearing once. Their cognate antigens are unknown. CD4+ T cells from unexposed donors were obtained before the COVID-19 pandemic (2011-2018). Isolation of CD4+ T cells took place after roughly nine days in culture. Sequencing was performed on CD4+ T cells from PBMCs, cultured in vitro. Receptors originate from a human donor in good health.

Here the CDR3 reads CASRAGQGVYEQYF. CDR3 in DNA: TGTGCCAGCAGGGCGGGACAGGGGGTCTACGAGCAGTACTTC. The chain joins TRBV6-5 to TRBJ2-7; 11 nucleotides align to TRBD1. Trimming at V came to 6 bases and at J to 3 bases, leaving 4 bases not matched to a gene. This CDR3 has 14 amino acids. In germline, CDR1 is MNHEY, CDR2 SVGAGI.

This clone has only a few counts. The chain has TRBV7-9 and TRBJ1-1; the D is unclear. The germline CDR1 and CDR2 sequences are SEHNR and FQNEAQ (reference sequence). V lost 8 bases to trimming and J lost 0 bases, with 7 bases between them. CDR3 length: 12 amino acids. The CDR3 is CASRQVNTEAFF. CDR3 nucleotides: TGTGCCAGCCGTCAGGTGAACACTGAAGCTTTCTTT.

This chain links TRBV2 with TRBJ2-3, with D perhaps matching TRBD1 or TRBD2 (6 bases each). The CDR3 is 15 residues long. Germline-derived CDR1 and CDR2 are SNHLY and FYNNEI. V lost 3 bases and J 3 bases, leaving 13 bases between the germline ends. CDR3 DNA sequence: TGTGCCAGCAGTGACCCAGGGGAGGTGACAGATACGCAGTATTTT. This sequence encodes CASSDPGEVTDTQYF.

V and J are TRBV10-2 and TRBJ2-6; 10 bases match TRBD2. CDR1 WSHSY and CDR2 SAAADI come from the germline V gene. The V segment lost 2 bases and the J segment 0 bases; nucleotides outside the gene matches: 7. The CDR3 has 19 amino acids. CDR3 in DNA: TGCGCCAGCAGTGAGAAGCGGGGGGGCACCCTCTCTGGGGCCAACGTCCTGACTTTC. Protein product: CASSEKRGGTLSGANVLTF.

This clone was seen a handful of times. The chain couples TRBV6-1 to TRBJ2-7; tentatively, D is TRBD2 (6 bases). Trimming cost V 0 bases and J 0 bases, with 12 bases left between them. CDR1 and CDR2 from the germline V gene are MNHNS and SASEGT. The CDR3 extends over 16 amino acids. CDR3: CASSEAAGIYSYEQYF. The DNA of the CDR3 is TGTGCCAGCAGTGAAGCCGCGGGAATCTACTCCTACGAGCAGTACTTC.

The CDR3 nucleotides are TGTGCCTGGAGTGTCCAAGAGACCCAGTACTTC. Translation gives CAWSVQETQYF. This sequence joins TRBV30 and TRBJ2-5; D call uncertain. The CDR3 totals 11 residues. Trimming pared 0 bases from V and 1 base from J, leaving 0 bases between. Looked up from germline, CDR1 is GTSNPN and CDR2 is SVGIG (reference sequence).

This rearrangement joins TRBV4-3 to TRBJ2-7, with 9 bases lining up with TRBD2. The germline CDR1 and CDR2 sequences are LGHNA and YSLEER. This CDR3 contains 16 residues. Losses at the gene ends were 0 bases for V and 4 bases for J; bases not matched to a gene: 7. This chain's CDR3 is CASSQDRAGGIYEQYF. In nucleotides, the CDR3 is TGCGCCAGCAGCCAAGATCGAGCGGGGGGTATTTACGAGCAGTACTTC.

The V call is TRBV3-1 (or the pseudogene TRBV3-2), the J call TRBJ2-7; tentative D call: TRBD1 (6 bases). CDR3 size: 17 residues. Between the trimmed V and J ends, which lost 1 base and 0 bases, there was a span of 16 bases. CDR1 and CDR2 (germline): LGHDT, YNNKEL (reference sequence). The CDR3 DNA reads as TGTGCCAGCAGCCAAGGGCCAGGGGAGTCAAGCTCCTACGAGCAGTACTTC. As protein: CASSQGPGESSSYEQYF.

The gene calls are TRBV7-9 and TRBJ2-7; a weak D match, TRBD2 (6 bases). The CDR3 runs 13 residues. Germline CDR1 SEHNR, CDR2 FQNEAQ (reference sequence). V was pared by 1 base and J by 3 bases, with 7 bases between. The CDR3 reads CASSLGGVYEQYF. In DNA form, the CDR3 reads TGTGCCAGCAGCTTAGGGGGGGTCTACGAGCAGTACTTC.

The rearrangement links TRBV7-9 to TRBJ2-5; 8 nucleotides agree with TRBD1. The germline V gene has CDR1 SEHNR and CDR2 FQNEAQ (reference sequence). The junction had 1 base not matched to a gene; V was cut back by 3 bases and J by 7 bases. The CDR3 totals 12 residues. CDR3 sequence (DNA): TGTGCCAGCAGCTTTACAGGGGGGACCCAGTACTTC. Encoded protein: CASSFTGGTQYF.

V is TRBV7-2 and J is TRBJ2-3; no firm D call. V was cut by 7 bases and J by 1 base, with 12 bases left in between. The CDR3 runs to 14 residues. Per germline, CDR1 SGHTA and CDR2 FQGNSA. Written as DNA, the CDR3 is TGTGCCAGCACCTATAATGGGGGCACAGATACGCAGTATTTT. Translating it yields CASTYNGGTDTQYF.

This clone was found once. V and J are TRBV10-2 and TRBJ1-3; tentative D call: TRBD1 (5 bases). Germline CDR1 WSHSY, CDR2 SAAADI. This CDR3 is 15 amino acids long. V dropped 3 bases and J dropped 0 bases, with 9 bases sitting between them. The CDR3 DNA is TGCGCCAGCAGTGACCTTGACAGCTCTGGAAACACCATATATTTT. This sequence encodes CASSDLDSSGNTIYF.

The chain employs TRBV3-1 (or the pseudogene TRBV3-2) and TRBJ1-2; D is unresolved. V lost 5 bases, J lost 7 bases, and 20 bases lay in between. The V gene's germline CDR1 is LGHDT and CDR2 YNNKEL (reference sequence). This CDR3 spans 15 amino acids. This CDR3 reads CASSYTKTQERGYTF. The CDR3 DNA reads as TGTGCCAGCAGCTACACCAAGACGCAGGAGCGTGGCTACACCTTC.

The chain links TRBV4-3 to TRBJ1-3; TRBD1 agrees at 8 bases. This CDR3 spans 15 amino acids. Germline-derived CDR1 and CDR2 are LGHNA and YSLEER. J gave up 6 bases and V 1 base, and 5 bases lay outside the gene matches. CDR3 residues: CASSQAAGGSNTIYF. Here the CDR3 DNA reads TGCGCCAGCAGCCAAGCGGCAGGGGGCTCAAACACCATATATTTT.

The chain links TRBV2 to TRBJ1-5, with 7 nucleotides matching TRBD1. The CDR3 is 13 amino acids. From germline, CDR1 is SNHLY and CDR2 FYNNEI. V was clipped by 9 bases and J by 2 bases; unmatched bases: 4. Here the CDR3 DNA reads TGTGCCAGTCACAGGGGAGGCAATCAGCCCCAGCATTTT. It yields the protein CASHRGGNQPQHF.

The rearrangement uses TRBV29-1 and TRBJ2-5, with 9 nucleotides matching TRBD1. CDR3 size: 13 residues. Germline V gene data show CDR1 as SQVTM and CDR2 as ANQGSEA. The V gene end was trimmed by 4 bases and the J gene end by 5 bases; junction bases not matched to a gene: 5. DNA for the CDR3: TGCAGCGTTGGGGGACAGGGCGGGGAGACCCAGTACTTC. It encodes CSVGGQGGETQYF.

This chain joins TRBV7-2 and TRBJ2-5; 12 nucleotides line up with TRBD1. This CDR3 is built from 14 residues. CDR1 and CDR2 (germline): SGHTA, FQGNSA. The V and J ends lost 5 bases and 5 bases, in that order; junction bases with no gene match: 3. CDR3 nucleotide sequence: TGTGCCAGCAGCGGGACAGGGGGCATGGAGACCCAGTACTTC. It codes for CASSGTGGMETQYF.

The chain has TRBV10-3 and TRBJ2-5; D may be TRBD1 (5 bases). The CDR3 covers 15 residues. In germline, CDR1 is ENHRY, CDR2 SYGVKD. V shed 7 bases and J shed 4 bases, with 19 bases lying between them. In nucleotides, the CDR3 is TGTGCCATCAAGGGGCACACTCAAGCCCCAGAGACCCAGTACTTC. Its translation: CAIKGHTQAPETQYF.